This TCR beta chain is from a study of T cell responses to AZD1222 COVID-19 vaccine. The study's findings and limits: Just five or six AZD1222 recipients were seropositive at baseline.

With respect to this clone: As yet, its antigen is unknown.

Profiling relied on immunoSEQ multiplex PCR, and the TCRdb table lists in-frame clones only, not all of them. Among roughly 120,000 clones listed, 70% to 90% were seen once. Timing groups of about 4 and about 12 weeks for second doses were pooled. The source of this sequence is an adult who received the AZD1222 COVID-19 vaccine. Sequences were derived from peripheral blood, sampled 28 days after the second AZD1222 dose.

The CDR3: CASSETGTSGGNEQFF. The CDR3 region has the DNA TGCGCCAGCAGCGAAACCGGGACCTCTGGGGGCAATGAGCAGTTCTTC. The genes are TRBV5-1 and TRBJ2-1; D tentatively reads TRBD1 or TRBD2 (5 bases each). The CDR3 consists of 16 residues. V lost 4 bases to trimming and J lost 6 bases, with 20 bases between them. CDR1 SGHRS and CDR2 YFSETQ come from the germline V gene.